This is a list of T cell receptor beta chains from one sample in a study of cytomegalovirus exposure and HLA in healthy donors. Sequencing used immunoSEQ multiplex PCR; TCRdb keeps in-frame clones, though not all of them. Counted here are 100,000 to 150,000 clones, over 70% occurring once; the ten biggest clones make up approximately 1.6%. The sequenced sample consisted of PBMCs. All receptors come from a woman aged 18-29 years in good health and CMV-seronegative. Both conserved end residues are part of each CDR3.

j_call	v_call	cdr3_aa
TRBJ2-7	TRBV5-1	CASSFGGDLQGEQYF
TRBJ1-2	TRBV25-1	CASSESGTGVSWTF
TRBJ1-1	TRBV6-5	CASSYTRTVKTEAFF
TRBJ1-2	TRBV5-4	CASSTKGAIIGGYTF
TRBJ1-1	TRBV6-1	CATSTGKNTEAFF
TRBJ2-7	TRBV2	CASSRENFSRGEQYF
TRBJ2-5	TRBV7-2	CASSFPGRAETQYF
TRBJ1-1	TRBV7-9	CASSPWTGQNTEAFF
TRBJ1-2	TRBV19	CATSRAAAGYGYTF
TRBJ1-2	TRBV14	CASSQGVEAGYGYTF
TRBJ1-5	TRBV30	CAWSVRGNQPQHF
TRBJ1-3	TRBV18	CASSPKAGPGNTIYF
TRBJ1-5	TRBV6-5	CASSFTASSNQPQHF
TRBJ2-5	TRBV4-1	CASSQGSPAARETQYF
TRBJ2-3	TRBV29-1	CSVGGSGDTDTQYF
TRBJ1-3	TRBV6-1	CATGGPGSSGNTIYF
TRBJ2-7	TRBV5-4	CASGLAGGSYEQYF
TRBJ2-5	TRBV27	CASSFGTGTETQYF
TRBJ2-1	TRBV11-3	CASSLGAGGGNEQFF
TRBJ2-7	TRBV20-1	CSAVGLAGPKF
TRBJ2-3	TRBV13	CASSPGLAGYTDTQYF
TRBJ1-2	TRBV29-1	CSVRDLNYGYTF
TRBJ2-2	TRBV29-1	CSVRAGELFF
TRBJ1-5	TRBV7-9	CASSLGQGGQPQHF
TRBJ1-3	TRBV9	CASSVGGRMGLSGNTIYF
TRBJ2-7	TRBV27	CASSLGDRDYEQYF
TRBJ2-5	TRBV4-2	CASGTSGKETQYF
TRBJ1-5	TRBV10-3	CAISQGSEQPQHF
TRBJ2-5	TRBV9	CASSAGGQGVGETQYF
TRBJ2-5	TRBV7-9	CASSPSQAETQYF
TRBJ1-1	TRBV6-5	CATGDPVAPEAFF
TRBJ2-2	TRBV7-7	CASSLSRDTGELFF
TRBJ1-6	TRBV7-8	CASSLAGAEARSPLHF
TRBJ2-1	TRBV7-8	CASSLAAGTSTEFF
TRBJ1-5	TRBV2	CASSGREAQHF
TRBJ2-1	TRBV2	CASRSPGLGEQFF
TRBJ2-3	TRBV27	CASSLGLQDTQYF
TRBJ2-1	TRBV7-9	CASSLARMGADEQFF
TRBJ2-7	TRBV6-6	CASTGPGVAEQYF
TRBJ2-2	TRBV6-5	CASSRTVNTGELFF
TRBJ1-1	TRBV11-2	CASSWDTQGTEAFF
TRBJ2-1	TRBV30	CAWSVGAGGSDEQFF